The 24 T cell receptor beta chains given below trace back to one sample, sequenced in a study of blood T cell repertoires in COVID-19. The repertoire was sequenced with immunoSEQ multiplex PCR; TCRdb's copy has only in-frame clones and lacks some. The table lists roughly 200,000 clones, more than 75% of them singletons. The source material was peripheral blood. These receptors all stem from a woman aged 80 or over with COVID-19, enrolled during active disease.

The genes are TRBV11-3 and TRBJ2-7; the D gene is possibly TRBD1 (6 bases). The CDR3 length is 13 residues. Between the trimmed V and J ends, which lost 5 bases and 5 bases, there was a span of 13 bases. Germline CDR1 SGHNT, CDR2 YENEEA. CDR3 region: CASSPGQSHEQYF. DNA for the CDR3: TGTGCCAGCAGCCCGGGACAATCCCACGAGCAGTACTTC.

The rearrangement links TRBV9 to TRBJ2-2; the match to TRBD2 covers 9 bases. The CDR3 loop spans 15 amino acids. The V gene's germline CDR1 is SGDLS and CDR2 YYNGEE. J lost 6 bases, V lost 3 bases, and 6 bases had no gene match. CDR3 bases: TGTGCCAGCAGCGGTGGGTTAGCGGGAGCCGGGGAGCTGTTTTTT. Translating gives CASSGGLAGAGELFF.

This chain links TRBV18 with TRBJ2-5, with 9 bases aligning to TRBD2. Trimming at V came to 2 bases and at J to 4 bases, leaving 8 bases not matched to a gene. The CDR3 has 16 residues. Germline values: CDR1 KGHSH, CDR2 LQKENI. This chain's CDR3 is CASSPFLAGGRETQYF. In nucleotides, the CDR3 is TGTGCCAGCTCACCATTCTTGGCGGGGGGGCGAGAGACCCAGTACTTC.

In this sample, this clone turned up a few times. V usage is TRBV27 and J usage is TRBJ2-7; TRBD1 aligns across 8 bases. V trimming: 2 bases; J trimming: 5 bases; junction bases outside the gene matches: 11. The CDR3 totals 16 residues. The germline gives CDR1 MNHEY, CDR2 SMNVEV (reference sequence). CDR3 protein: CASSLVPGQGRNEQYF. CDR3 in DNA: TGTGCCAGCAGTTTAGTACCCGGACAGGGACGGAACGAGCAGTACTTC.

This chain joins TRBV19 and TRBJ2-3; perhaps TRBD1 as D (6 bases). Germline values: CDR1 LNHDA, CDR2 SQIVND (reference sequence). CDR3 length equals 14 residues. V dropped 7 bases and J dropped 6 bases, with 17 bases sitting between them. CDR3 nucleotide sequence: TGTGCCAGTACCTACACAGGGTCGGGGGATACGCAGTATTTT. It encodes CASTYTGSGDTQYF.

The chain combines TRBV5-8 with TRBJ1-6, with D perhaps TRBD1 (6 bases). The germline V gene has CDR1 SGHTS and CDR2 YDEGEE. V was clipped by 5 bases and J by 4 bases, with 19 bases between them. There are 17 residues in the CDR3. The CDR3 here is CASRLGGRGRYNSPLHF. The CDR3 coding sequence is TGTGCCAGCAGACTTGGGGGCCGGGGCCGTTATAATTCACCCCTCCACTTT.

The chain has TRBV6-5 and TRBJ1-2, with TRBD1 matching over 10 bases. This CDR3 has 12 residues. V gave up 10 bases and J gave up 8 bases; unmatched junction bases: 7. Per germline, CDR1 MNHEY and CDR2 SVGAGI. CDR3 sequence reads: CATRDRGLGYTF. CDR3 DNA sequence: TGTGCCACCAGGGACAGGGGATTAGGCTACACCTTC.

This CDR3 is CASSFNIEKLFF. CDR3 in DNA: TGTGCCAGCAGCTTTAACATCGAAAAACTGTTTTTT. The chain combines TRBV7-9 with TRBJ1-4, with no clear D. V was clipped by 3 bases and J by 8 bases, with 7 bases between them. Germline CDR1 reads SEHNR; CDR2 reads FQNEAQ (reference sequence). The CDR3 is made up of 12 amino acids.

The chain has TRBV6-2 or TRBV6-3 and TRBJ1-4; D is unresolved. The germline V gene has CDR1 MNHEY and CDR2 SVGEGT. This CDR3 is built from 15 residues. Trimming took off 6 bases at V and 4 bases at J, with 15 bases between the two ends. CDR3 DNA: TGTGCCAGCAGACCTCCCGGGAATATTAATGAAAAACTGTTTTTT. Residues: CASRPPGNINEKLFF.

V gene TRBV5-8 combines with J gene TRBJ1-2, with 9 bases aligning to TRBD1. The germline CDR1 and CDR2 sequences are SGHTS and YDEGEE. V dropped 3 bases and J dropped 3; count of bases not matched to a gene: 6. The CDR3 extends over 15 amino acids. CDR3 protein: CASSSWDREYYGYTF. The CDR3 DNA sequence: TGTGCCAGCAGCTCCTGGGACAGGGAATACTATGGCTACACCTTC.

The chain joins TRBV18 to TRBJ2-3; 8 nucleotides match TRBD2. This CDR3 has 17 residues. Per germline, CDR1 KGHSH and CDR2 LQKENI. Losses at the gene ends were 1 base for V and 0 bases for J; bases not matched to a gene: 6. The CDR3 region has the DNA TGTGCCAGCTCACCACAGGGACTAGGAGCTAGCACAGATACGCAGTATTTT. It encodes CASSPQGLGASTDTQYF.

V gene TRBV6-2 or TRBV6-3 combines with J gene TRBJ1-4, with 7 bases fitting TRBD1. Per the germline V gene, CDR1 is MNHEY and CDR2 is SVGEGT. The CDR3 totals 12 residues. V shed 6 bases and J 7 bases; nucleotides not matched to a gene: 2. The CDR3 sequence: CASSRDSEKLFF. CDR3 DNA: TGTGCCAGCAGCCGGGACAGTGAAAAACTGTTTTTT.

The rearrangement uses TRBV15 and TRBJ2-5; 9 positions agree with TRBD1. Looked up from germline, CDR1 is LNHNV and CDR2 is YYDKDF (reference sequence). This CDR3 has 16 amino acids. With V trimmed by 0 bases and J by 7 bases, 9 bases remained unmatched. The CDR3 is CATSRDRTGDVATQYF. CDR3 sequence (DNA): TGTGCCACCAGCAGAGATCGGACAGGGGATGTAGCGACCCAGTACTTC.

The rearrangement links TRBV5-4 to TRBJ2-3, with TRBD2 identical over 7 bases. Unmatched junction bases numbered 2, after V lost 4 bases and J lost 0 bases. CDR1 is SGHNT and CDR2 is YYREEE in the germline V gene (reference sequence). CDR3 size: 14 residues. The CDR3 loop is CASSQGGSTDTQYF. DNA of the CDR3: TGTGCCAGCAGCCAGGGAGGGAGCACAGATACGCAGTATTTT.

The J gene is TRBJ1-4, the V gene TRBV3-1 (or the pseudogene TRBV3-2), with a weak D call TRBD1 (6 bases). This CDR3 has 13 amino acids. V lost 4 bases and J lost 7, with 10 bases in between. Germline CDR1 reads LGHDT; CDR2 reads YNNKEL (reference sequence). The CDR3 protein is CASSRNRVEKLFF. The CDR3 DNA reads as TGTGCCAGCAGCCGCAACAGGGTTGAAAAACTGTTTTTT.

V gene TRBV30 combines with J gene TRBJ1-4; TRBD1 agrees at 7 bases. Germline assignment: CDR1 GTSNPN and CDR2 SVGIG (reference sequence). The CDR3 has 13 amino acids. Trimming cost V 4 bases and J 7 bases; bases outside gene matches: 6. Here the CDR3 DNA reads TGTGCCTGGACAGGGGCAGGGGGTGAAAAACTGTTTTTT. Translating gives CAWTGAGGEKLFF.

V and J are TRBV11-2 and TRBJ1-2; D unclear. The length of the CDR3 is 17 residues. Germline V CDR1 and CDR2: SGHAT, FQNNGV. Trimming stripped 0 bases from V and 3 bases from J, with 17 bases between. For the CDR3, the DNA is TGTGCCAGCAGCTTAGATTCGGGGAGCCGGCCCCACTATGGCTACACCTTC. This translates into CASSLDSGSRPHYGYTF.

The genes are TRBV24-1 and TRBJ2-7; TRBD2 matches at 7 bases. This CDR3 comprises 21 residues. The V gene's germline CDR1 is KGHDR and CDR2 SFDVKD. Trimming cost V 0 bases and J 3 bases; bases outside gene matches: 22. CDR3 amino acids: CATSDLQAPGRLAEPYYEQYF. Here the CDR3 DNA reads TGTGCCACCAGTGATTTGCAGGCCCCGGGGAGGCTAGCGGAGCCCTACTACGAGCAGTACTTC.

The chain uses TRBV5-4 and TRBJ1-1, with D unclear. The CDR3 length is 15 residues. The ends were cut back, 1 base at V and 4 bases at J, with 14 bases in the middle. Looked up from germline, CDR1 is SGHNT and CDR2 is YYREEE (reference sequence). The CDR3 nucleotides read TGTGCCAGCAGCTTGAAATTTTCCACTGCCACTGAAGCTTTCTTT. It yields the protein CASSLKFSTATEAFF.

V usage is TRBV3-1 (or the pseudogene TRBV3-2) and J usage is TRBJ2-3, with 7 bases lining up with TRBD2. In germline, CDR1 is LGHDT, CDR2 YNNKEL (reference sequence). The CDR3 extends over 19 amino acids. The junction had 15 bases not matched to a gene; V was cut back by 3 bases and J by 0 bases. CDR3 loop: CASSQEPPHGGISTDTQYF. CDR3 nucleotide sequence: TGTGCCAGCAGCCAGGAGCCCCCCCACGGGGGGATAAGCACAGATACGCAGTATTTT.

The table lists this clone with a count of one. The J gene is TRBJ1-5, the V gene TRBV7-9; D gene unclear. The V gene's germline CDR1 is SEHNR and CDR2 FQNEAQ (reference sequence). Trimming cost V 1 base and J 6 bases, with 7 bases left between them. The CDR3 covers 13 residues. CDR3: CASSLGSRQPQHF. In DNA form, the CDR3 reads TGTGCCAGCAGCTTAGGTTCGCGTCAGCCCCAGCATTTT.

This clone has only one observation. V is TRBV7-2 and J is TRBJ2-3; maybe TRBD1 (5 bases). Trimming took 4 bases from V and 2 from J, leaving 13 bases between them. The V gene's germline CDR1 is SGHTA and CDR2 FQGNSA. The CDR3 has 15 residues. DNA of the CDR3: TGTGCCAGCAGCTGGGGCAAGCCGTACACAGATACGCAGTATTTT. Its translation is CASSWGKPYTDTQYF.

This clone was detected only once. J is TRBJ2-1 and V is TRBV7-3, with TRBD2 matching 8 bases. Trimming cost V 5 bases and J 10 bases; bases outside gene matches: 13. Germline V lookup: CDR1 SGHTA, CDR2 FQGTGA. This CDR3 spans 15 amino acids. The CDR3 region has the DNA TGTGCCAGCAGCCCCGGGGGTAGCGGGGAGCACGAGCAGTTCTTC. Protein: CASSPGGSGEHEQFF. The full variable domain, with the rest looked up from reference TRBV7-3 and TRBJ2-1, is GAGVSQTPSNKVTEKGKYVELRCDPISGHTALYWYRQSLGQGPEFLIYFQGTGAADDSGLPNDRFFAVRPEGSVSTLKIQRTERGDSAVYLCASSPGGSGEHEQFFGPGTRLTVL.

The table lists this clone with a count of one. The V gene is TRBV10-3, the J gene TRBJ1-1; 12 bases align to TRBD1. Germline V gene lookup returns CDR1 ENHRY and CDR2 SYGVKD. J gave up 5 bases and V 4 bases, and 8 bases lay outside the gene matches. The CDR3 runs to 16 residues. The CDR3 sequence is CAISGRDRGPGTEAFF. The CDR3 DNA reads TGTGCCATCAGTGGCCGGGACAGGGGGCCGGGGACTGAAGCTTTCTTT.